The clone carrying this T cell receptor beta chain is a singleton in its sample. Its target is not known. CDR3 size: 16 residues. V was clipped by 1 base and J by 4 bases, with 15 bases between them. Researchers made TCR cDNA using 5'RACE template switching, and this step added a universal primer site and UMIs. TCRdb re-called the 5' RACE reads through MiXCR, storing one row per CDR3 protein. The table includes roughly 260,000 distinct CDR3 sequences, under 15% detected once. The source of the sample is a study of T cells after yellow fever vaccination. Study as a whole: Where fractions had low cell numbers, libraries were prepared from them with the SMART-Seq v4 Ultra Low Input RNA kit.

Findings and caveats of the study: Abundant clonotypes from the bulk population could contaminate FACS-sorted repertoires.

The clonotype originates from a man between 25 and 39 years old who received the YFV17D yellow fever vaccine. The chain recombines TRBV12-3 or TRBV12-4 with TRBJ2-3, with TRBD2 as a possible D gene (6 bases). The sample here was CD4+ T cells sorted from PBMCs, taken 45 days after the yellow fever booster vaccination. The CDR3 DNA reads TGTGCCAGCAGTTTAGTTGGGAGGAAGCTCGCAGATACGCAGTATTTT. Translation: CASSLVGRKLADTQYF.